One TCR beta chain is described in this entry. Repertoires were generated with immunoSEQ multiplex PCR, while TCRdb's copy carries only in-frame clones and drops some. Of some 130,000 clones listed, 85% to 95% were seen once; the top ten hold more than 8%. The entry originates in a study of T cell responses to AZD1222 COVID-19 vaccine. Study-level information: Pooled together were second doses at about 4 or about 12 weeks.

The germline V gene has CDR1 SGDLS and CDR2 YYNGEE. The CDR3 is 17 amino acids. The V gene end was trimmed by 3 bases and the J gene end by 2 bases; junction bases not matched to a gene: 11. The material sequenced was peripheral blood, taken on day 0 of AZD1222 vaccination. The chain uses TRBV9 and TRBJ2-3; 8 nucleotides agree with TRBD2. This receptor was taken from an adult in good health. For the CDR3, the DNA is TGTGCCAGCAGCGCCGGACTAGCCCACCGCCTCACAGATACGCAGTATTTT. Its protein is CASSAGLAHRLTDTQYF.